Each of the 17 T cell receptor beta chains below was sequenced from the same sample in a study of Graves' ophthalmopathy and Graves' hyperthyroidism. Transcripts of RNA were the source for amplifying TCR beta CDR3 regions. The authors performed first-round RT-PCR with HTBI primers and then a second-round multiplex PCR. Using its own MiXCR run on the multiplex PCR reads, TCRdb lists one record per CDR3 protein. The sample lists 600,000 to 700,000 distinct CDR3 sequences, approximately 39% occurring once. Material for sequencing was peripheral blood. Source of these receptors: an adult man with Graves' ophthalmopathy.

The table lists this clonotype with a few counts. DNA for the CDR3: TGTGCCAGCGCGTGGGGGGAAGAGACCCAGCATTTT. It translates to CASAWGEETQHF. V usage is TRBV2 and J usage is TRBJ1-5, with D maybe TRBD1 (5 bases). CDR3 length equals 12 residues. The germline V and J ends were trimmed by 8 bases and 11 bases, with 16 bases remaining between them. Germline values: CDR1 SNHLY, CDR2 FYNNEI. Full variable domain (remainder filled in from reference TRBV2 and TRBJ1-5): EPEVTQTPSHQVTQMGQEVILRCVPISNHLYFYWYRQILGQKVEFLVSFYNNEISEKSEIFDDQFSVERPDGSNFTLKIRSTKLEDSAMYFCASAWGEETQHFGDGTRLSIL.

In this sample, this clonotype turned up many times. The V gene is TRBV9, the J gene TRBJ2-6; D is perhaps TRBD1 or TRBD2 (5 bases each). CDR3 length equals 17 residues. V lost 0 bases and J 0 bases, leaving 10 bases between the germline ends. The germline V gene encodes CDR1 SGDLS and CDR2 YYNGEE. Written as DNA, the CDR3 is TGTGCCAGCAGCGTAGCTAAGAGGGGCTCTGGGGCCAACGTCCTGACTTTC. As protein: CASSVAKRGSGANVLTF.

This clonotype was found a few times. The J gene is TRBJ1-3, the V gene TRBV4-2, with 9 bases fitting TRBD1. This CDR3 contains 18 residues. The V gene end was trimmed by 0 bases and the J gene end by 1 base; junction bases not matched to a gene: 7. The germline CDR1 and CDR2 sequences are LGHNA and YNFKEQ. The CDR3 sequence: CASSQEATGTGSGNTIYF. As DNA, the CDR3 is TGTGCCAGCAGCCAAGAAGCCACCGGGACAGGGTCTGGAAACACCATATATTTT.

The rearrangement uses TRBV7-9 and TRBJ1-1; D gene uncertain. The CDR3 has 13 residues. Germline CDR1 and CDR2: SEHNR and FQNEAQ (reference sequence). The V end was cut by 5 bases, the J end by 7 bases, with 14 bases between. CDR3 in amino acids: CASSQDGRFEAFF. The CDR3 DNA sequence: TGTGCCAGCAGCCAAGATGGACGGTTTGAAGCTTTCTTT.

With respect to this clonotype: One junction end does not reproduce the germline sequence, and a read error may be involved. In nucleotides, the CDR3 is TGCAGTGCAAAGACCTTAAGCTCCTACGGGCAGTACTTC. This codes for CSAKTLSSYGQYF. The rearrangement links TRBV20-1 to TRBJ2-7, with unresolved D. Looked up from germline, CDR1 is DFQATT and CDR2 is SNEGSKA (reference sequence). This CDR3 region has 13 residues.

This clonotype was detected many times. The V call is TRBV7-9, the J call TRBJ1-3; unclear D gene. V shed 2 bases and J shed 4 bases, with 9 bases lying between them. Germline V CDR1 and CDR2: SEHNR, FQNEAQ (reference sequence). This CDR3 spans 14 amino acids. The CDR3 reads CASSLLEAGNTIYF. The DNA for the CDR3 is TGTGCCAGCAGCTTACTTGAGGCCGGAAACACCATATATTTT. The whole variable domain, remainder taken from reference TRBV7-9 and TRBJ1-3, is DTGVSQNPRHKITKRGQNVTFRCDPISEHNRLYWYRQTLGQGPEFLTYFQNEAQLEKSRLLSDRFSAERPKGSFSTLEIQRTEQGDSAMYLCASSLLEAGNTIYFGEGSWLTVV.

This clonotype was recorded many times. The rearrangement joins TRBV6-6 to TRBJ1-6; D ambiguous. CDR1 is MNHNY and CDR2 is SVGAGI in the germline V gene (reference sequence). The CDR3 consists of 13 residues. V lost 2 bases to trimming and J lost 5 bases, with 4 bases between them. CDR3 region: CASSYGDNSPLHF. CDR3 nucleotide sequence: TGTGCCAGCAGTTACGGGGATAATTCACCCCTCCACTTT.

This chain uses TRBV30 with TRBJ2-7; 7 positions match TRBD1. Trimming at V came to 1 base and at J to 1 base, leaving 4 bases not matched to a gene. Germline CDR1 reads GTSNPN; CDR2 reads SVGIG (reference sequence). There are 14 residues in the CDR3. CDR3 DNA: TGTGCCTGGAGTGAATCGACAGGGTCCTACGAGCAGTACTTC. Protein product: CAWSESTGSYEQYF. The entire variable domain, with the rest obtained from reference TRBV30 and TRBJ2-7, is as follows: SQTIHQWPATLVQPVGSPLSLECTVEGTSNPNLYWYRQAAGRGLQLLFYSVGIGQISSEVPQNLSASRPQDRQFILSSKKLLLSDSGFYLCAWSESTGSYEQYFGPGTRLTVT.

In DNA, the CDR3 is TGCAGCGTTTTAGCGGGGGACTATGGCTACACCTTC. It codes for CSVLAGDYGYTF. The V and J genes are TRBV29-1 and TRBJ1-2; D is possibly TRBD1 (5 bases). The V gene's germline CDR1 is SQVTM and CDR2 ANQGSEA. This CDR3 contains 12 residues. V was cut by 5 bases and J by 3 bases, with 10 bases left in between.

In regard to this clonotype: At one boundary the junction diverges from the germline segment, which might be a read error. The chain employs TRBV4-2 and TRBJ1-4; 7 positions agree with TRBD1. Germline V gives CDR1 LGHNA, CDR2 YNFKEQ. This CDR3 has 15 amino acids. The CDR3, as DNA: TGTGCCAGCAGCGTAGGTGGGACAGCTAATGAAAAACTGCTTTTT. This sequence encodes CASSVGGTANEKLLF.

In this sample, this clonotype turned up many times. The chain joins TRBV7-9 to TRBJ1-4, with D unresolved. V lost 2 bases to trimming and J lost 3 bases, with 19 bases between them. Germline V lookup: CDR1 SEHNR, CDR2 FQNEAQ (reference sequence). The CDR3 has 18 residues. CDR3 sequence: CASSLSLPGMVPNEKLFF. In nucleotides, the CDR3 is TGTGCCAGCAGCTTATCGTTGCCGGGGATGGTGCCTAATGAAAAACTGTTTTTT.

This clonotype was counted at least ten times. This rearrangement joins TRBV5-6 to TRBJ2-7; 12 bases fit TRBD2. The CDR3 sequence is 16 residues long. Losses at the gene ends were 0 bases for V and 6 bases for J; bases not matched to a gene: 7. CDR1 is SGHDT, CDR2 YYEEEE, per germline. This chain's CDR3 is CASSLEGLAGVAEQYF. The DNA of the CDR3 is TGTGCCAGCAGCTTGGAGGGACTAGCGGGTGTGGCCGAGCAGTACTTC.

The rearrangement joins TRBV12-3 or TRBV12-4 to TRBJ2-6; TRBD2 matches 8 bases. V shed 5 bases and J 1 base; nucleotides not matched to a gene: 16. This CDR3 is 20 amino acids long. The CDR3 loop is CASSPHGRGAYYSGANVLTF. The CDR3, as DNA: TGTGCCAGCAGTCCCCACGGGAGGGGGGCCTACTATTCTGGGGCCAACGTCCTGACTTTC.

The CDR3 DNA follows: TGTGCCAGCAGCCGACAATTGGACGGGAGCCCCTATCAGCCCCAGCATTTT. It translates to CASSRQLDGSPYQPQHF. V and J are TRBV9 and TRBJ1-5; D is uncertain. With 4 bases removed from V and 5 bases from J, the gap between germline ends came to 22 bases. The CDR3 is 17 amino acids. CDR1 is SGDLS, CDR2 YYNGEE, per germline.

In DNA, the CDR3 is TGTGCCTGGAGTGTAAGCCACGAAAAACTGTTTTTT. This sequence encodes CAWSVSHEKLFF. This chain connects TRBV30 to TRBJ1-4; D is undetermined. The V end lost 0 bases, the J end lost 8 bases, and 7 bases lay between the germline ends. The CDR3 loop spans 12 amino acids. Germline V lookup: CDR1 GTSNPN, CDR2 SVGIG (reference sequence).

V and J are TRBV19 and TRBJ2-7, with 7 bases that match TRBD1. The CDR3 extends over 14 amino acids. Germline-derived CDR1 and CDR2 are LNHDA and SQIVND (reference sequence). V shed 4 bases, J shed 3 bases, and the junction held 6 bases outside the gene matches. CDR3 in DNA: TGTGCCAGTAGTAATTCCGGGACAGACTACGAGCAGTACTTC. It yields the protein CASSNSGTDYEQYF.

The chain uses TRBV2 and TRBJ2-3; D perhaps matches TRBD2 (6 bases). Germline CDR1 and CDR2: SNHLY and FYNNEI. V was pared by 5 bases and J by 0 bases, with 12 bases between. This CDR3 has 15 amino acids. DNA of the CDR3: TGTGCCAGCAGTCGCGCGGGGCTTAGCACAGATACGCAGTATTTT. Translation: CASSRAGLSTDTQYF.